These T cell receptor beta chains were read from a single sample in a study of technical replicates of blood from a few donors. Generated by immunoSEQ multiplex PCR, the TCRdb table keeps only in-frame clones and is missing some. The sample gives over 85,000 clones, 90% to 96% of which show up once; roughly 0.39% is in the top ten. The sequenced sample consisted of T cells isolated from PBMCs. These receptors all stem from a human donor in good health. Each CDR3 is given with its conserved first and last residue. A D gene is named only where the DNA matches it firmly. Rows may omit the clone size; those that give it use once, few, many or a size class.

V gene,J gene,D gene,clone size,CDR3 protein,CDR3 DNA
TRBV21-1,TRBJ1-5,NA,NA,CASSKDGDRGIQPQHF,TGTGCCAGCAGCAAAGATGGGGACAGGGGTATTCAGCCCCAGCATTTT
TRBV18,TRBJ2-1,TRBD1,NA,CASSPSGQGANNEQFF,TGTGCCAGCTCACCATCGGGACAGGGGGCAAACAATGAGCAGTTCTTC
TRBV18,TRBJ2-6,NA,NA,CASPTGNPGANVLTF,TGTGCCAGCCCTACAGGTAACCCTGGGGCCAACGTCCTGACTTTC
TRBV7-9,TRBJ2-7,TRBD2,NA,CASSSRTSGSTYEQYF,TGTGCCAGCAGCTCTAGGACTAGCGGGAGTACATACGAGCAGTACTTC
TRBV29-1,TRBJ1-4,NA,NA,CSVEDSGAATNEKLFF,TGCAGCGTTGAAGATAGTGGGGCCGCAACTAATGAAAAACTGTTTTTT
TRBV5-6,TRBJ2-1,TRBD2,NA,CASSWMTSGRNEQFF,TGTGCCAGCAGCTGGATGACTAGCGGGAGGAATGAGCAGTTCTTC
TRBV4-3,TRBJ2-2,TRBD1,NA,CASSQDWGAGGGTGELFF,TGCGCCAGCAGCCAAGATTGGGGAGCAGGGGGCGGCACCGGGGAGCTGTTTTTT
TRBV11-3,TRBJ1-1,NA,NA,CASSSYRAENTEAFF,TGTGCCAGCAGCAGTTACAGGGCCGAGAACACTGAAGCTTTCTTT
TRBV7-9,TRBJ2-1,NA,NA,CASSLSLALRNEQFF,TGTGCCAGCAGCTTATCCCTAGCCCTACGTAATGAGCAGTTCTTC
TRBV7-8,TRBJ2-1,TRBD2,NA,CASSLNQEREYNEQFF,TGTGCCAGCAGCTTAAATCAGGAGCGGGAATACAATGAGCAGTTCTTC
TRBV7-2,TRBJ2-1,NA,NA,CASSRGTPNEQFF,TGTGCCAGCAGCCGAGGGACTCCCAATGAGCAGTTCTTC
TRBV30,TRBJ1-2,NA,NA,CAWTLPRGGGYGYTF,TGTGCCTGGACCCTCCCCCGGGGGGGCGGCTATGGCTACACCTTC
TRBV7-3,TRBJ2-7,NA,NA,CASSPSRGRTYEQYF,TGTGCCAGCAGCCCAAGCAGGGGTCGCACCTACGAGCAGTACTTC
TRBV19,TRBJ1-1,TRBD1,NA,CASSIDRGEAFF,TGTGCCAGTAGTATTGACAGGGGTGAAGCTTTCTTT
TRBV27,TRBJ2-7,NA,NA,CASRTGPGDYEQYF,TGTGCCAGCAGGACCGGGCCGGGGGACTACGAGCAGTACTTC
TRBV19,TRBJ2-3,TRBD1,NA,CASSLLTGTDTQYF,TGTGCCAGTAGTCTACTGACAGGGACAGATACGCAGTATTTT
TRBV4-1,TRBJ2-1,NA,NA,CASSQELDYNEQFF,TGCGCCAGCAGCCAAGAGCTAGACTACAATGAGCAGTTCTTC
TRBV4-2,TRBJ2-7,TRBD1,NA,CASSQGRDRTYEQYF,TGTGCCAGCAGCCAAGGCCGGGACAGAACCTACGAGCAGTACTTC
TRBV28,TRBJ2-3,NA,NA,CASSSGRQGADTQYF,TGTGCCAGCAGTTCGGGGAGGCAGGGGGCAGATACGCAGTATTTT
TRBV11-2,TRBJ2-7,NA,NA,CASSLNRAGYEQYF,TGTGCCAGCAGCTTAAACAGGGCCGGGTACGAGCAGTACTTC
TRBV5-1,TRBJ2-1,NA,NA,CASSLKRDEQFF,TGCGCCAGCAGCTTGAAGAGGGATGAGCAGTTCTTC
TRBV7-3,TRBJ2-1,NA,NA,CASSLASSYNEQFF,TGTGCCAGCAGCTTAGCGTCCTCCTACAATGAGCAGTTCTTC
TRBV4-1,TRBJ2-7,TRBD2,once,CASSQEQGLADYEQYF,TGCGCCAGCAGCCAAGAACAGGGACTAGCGGATTACGAGCAGTACTTC
TRBV4-1,TRBJ2-7,NA,NA,CASSQEAGGPYEQYF,TGCGCCAGCAGCCAGGAGGCCGGGGGTCCCTACGAGCAGTACTTC
TRBV20-1,TRBJ1-2,NA,NA,CSNREGSGYTF,TGCAGTAACAGGGAAGGAAGTGGCTACACCTTC
TRBV13,TRBJ2-3,TRBD2,once,CASSPQGLAVTDTQYF,TGTGCCAGCAGCCCCCAAGGCCTAGCGGTCACAGATACGCAGTATTTT
TRBV10-1,TRBJ2-1,NA,NA,CASSESGAYNEQFF,TGCGCCAGCAGTGAGTCGGGCGCTTACAATGAGCAGTTCTTC
TRBV28,TRBJ1-2,TRBD1,NA,CASSPTGSNYGYTF,TGTGCCAGCAGTCCGACAGGGAGTAACTATGGCTACACCTTC
TRBV6-6,TRBJ1-2,NA,few,CASSPTLFRGYTF,TGTGCCAGCAGCCCTACGTTGTTTCGAGGCTACACCTTC
TRBV10-1,TRBJ2-3,TRBD2,NA,CASSETILRTSGTEGTDTQYF,TGCGCCAGCAGTGAGACGATCCTTCGGACTAGCGGGACGGAAGGCACAGATACGCAGTATTTT
TRBV5-8,TRBJ1-3,NA,NA,CASSLVLSGNTIYF,TGTGCCAGCAGCCTAGTCCTCTCTGGAAACACCATATATTTT
TRBV6-1,TRBJ1-5,TRBD1,NA,CASAVGQSNQPQHF,TGTGCCAGCGCGGTGGGACAGAGCAATCAGCCCCAGCATTTT
TRBV29-1,TRBJ2-7,NA,NA,CSVGLGEPYEQYF,TGCAGCGTTGGACTAGGGGAACCGTACGAGCAGTACTTC
TRBV27,TRBJ2-7,NA,NA,CASSFQSGPYEQYF,TGTGCCAGCAGTTTCCAGTCAGGCCCGTACGAGCAGTACTTC
TRBV7-6,TRBJ1-1,TRBD1,NA,CASSLFGTGDTEAFF,TGTGCCAGCAGCTTATTCGGCACAGGGGACACTGAAGCTTTCTTT
TRBV25-1,TRBJ1-1,NA,NA,CASSVGRGRGFLYAFF,TGTGCCAGCAGTGTGGGTAGAGGACGCGGGTTTTTATACGCTTTCTTT
TRBV12-5,TRBJ1-1,TRBD1,once,CASGLLAGTANTEAFF,TGTGCTAGTGGTTTGCTCGCCGGGACAGCAAACACTGAAGCTTTCTTT
TRBV7-9,TRBJ2-3,TRBD2,NA,CASSPRAGVRDTQYF,TGTGCCAGCAGCCCGCGGGCGGGAGTTAGAGATACGCAGTATTTT
TRBV5-8,TRBJ1-3,TRBD1,once,CASSLYRGPGNTIYF,TGTGCCAGCAGCTTGTACAGGGGGCCCGGAAACACCATATATTTT
TRBV27,TRBJ2-3,NA,NA,CASSLIGSGTDTQYF,TGTGCCAGCAGTTTAATAGGGAGTGGCACAGATACGCAGTATTTT
TRBV5-6,TRBJ2-1,TRBD2,NA,CASETGEGYNEQFF,TGTGCCAGCGAGACGGGGGAGGGCTACAATGAGCAGTTCTTC